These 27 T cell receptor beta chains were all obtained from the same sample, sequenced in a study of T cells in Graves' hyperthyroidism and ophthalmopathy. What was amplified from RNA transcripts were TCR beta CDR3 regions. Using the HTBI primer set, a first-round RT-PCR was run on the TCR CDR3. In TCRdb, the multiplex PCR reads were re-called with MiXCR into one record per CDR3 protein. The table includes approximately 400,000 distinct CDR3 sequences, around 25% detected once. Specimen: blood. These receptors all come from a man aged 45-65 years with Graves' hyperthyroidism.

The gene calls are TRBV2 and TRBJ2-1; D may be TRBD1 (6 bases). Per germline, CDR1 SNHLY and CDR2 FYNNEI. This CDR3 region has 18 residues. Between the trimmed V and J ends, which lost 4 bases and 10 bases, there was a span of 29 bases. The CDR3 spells CASSGNRAELETQGEQFF. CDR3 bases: TGTGCCAGCAGTGGGAACAGGGCTGAACTAGAGACCCAGGGCGAGCAGTTCTTC.

This CDR3 reads CATSDTTPNQPQHF. Here the CDR3 DNA reads TGTGCCACCAGTGATACGACACCCAATCAGCCCCAGCATTTT. J is TRBJ1-5 and V is TRBV24-1; no reliable D call. CDR1 is KGHDR, CDR2 SFDVKD, per germline. Trimming stripped 3 bases from V and 3 bases from J, with 8 bases between. The CDR3 totals 14 residues.

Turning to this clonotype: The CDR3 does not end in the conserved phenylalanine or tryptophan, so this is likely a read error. The CDR3 DNA reads TGTGCCAGCAGCCCCATTACAGGGGGGGCGATGGACGAGCAGTACTTG. This encodes CASSPITGGAMDEQYL. The chain couples TRBV3-1 to TRBJ2-7; possibly TRBD1 for D (8 bases). Germline V CDR1 and CDR2: LGHDT, YNNKEL (reference sequence). With 4 bases removed from V and 5 bases from J, the gap between germline ends came to 21 bases. This CDR3 region has 16 residues.

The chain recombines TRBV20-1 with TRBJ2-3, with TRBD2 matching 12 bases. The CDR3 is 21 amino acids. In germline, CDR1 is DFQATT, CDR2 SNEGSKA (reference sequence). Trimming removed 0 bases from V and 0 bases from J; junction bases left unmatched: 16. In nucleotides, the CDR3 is TGCAGTGCTAGAGACTCTGGACTAGCGGGGCGGGGTAGAATGAGCACAGATACGCAGTATTTT. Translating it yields CSARDSGLAGRGRMSTDTQYF.

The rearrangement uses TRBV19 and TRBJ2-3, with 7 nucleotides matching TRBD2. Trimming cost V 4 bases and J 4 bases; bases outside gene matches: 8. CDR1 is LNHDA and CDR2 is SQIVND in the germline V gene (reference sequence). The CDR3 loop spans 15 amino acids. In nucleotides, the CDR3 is TGTGCCAGTAGTACCCCCGGGCGGGAGTCAGATACGCAGTATTTT. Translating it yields CASSTPGRESDTQYF.

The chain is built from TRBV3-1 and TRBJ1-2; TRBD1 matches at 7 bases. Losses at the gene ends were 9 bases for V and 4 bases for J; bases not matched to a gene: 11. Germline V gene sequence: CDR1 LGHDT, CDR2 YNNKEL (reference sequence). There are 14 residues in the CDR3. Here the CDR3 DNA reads TGTGCCAGTCGACAGGGCACCCTAAGCTATGGCTACACCTTC. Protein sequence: CASRQGTLSYGYTF.

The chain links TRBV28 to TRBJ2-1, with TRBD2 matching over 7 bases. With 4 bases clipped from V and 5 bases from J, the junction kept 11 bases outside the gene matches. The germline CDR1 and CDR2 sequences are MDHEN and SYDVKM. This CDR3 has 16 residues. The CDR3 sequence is CASSWGWGRDDNEQFF. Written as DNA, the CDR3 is TGTGCCAGCAGTTGGGGATGGGGGAGGGATGACAATGAGCAGTTCTTC.

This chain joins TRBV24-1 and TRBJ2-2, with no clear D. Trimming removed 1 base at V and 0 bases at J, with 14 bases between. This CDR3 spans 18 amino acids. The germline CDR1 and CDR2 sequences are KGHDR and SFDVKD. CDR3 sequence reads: CATSDFSEPDPNTGELFF. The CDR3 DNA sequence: TGTGCCACCAGTGATTTTTCGGAGCCTGACCCGAACACCGGGGAGCTGTTTTTT.

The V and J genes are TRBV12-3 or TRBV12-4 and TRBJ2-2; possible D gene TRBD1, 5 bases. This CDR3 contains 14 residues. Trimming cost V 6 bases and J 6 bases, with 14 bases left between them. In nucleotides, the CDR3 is TGTGCCAGCAGGGAAGCAGGGTTCCCCGGGGAGCTGTTTTTT. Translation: CASREAGFPGELFF.

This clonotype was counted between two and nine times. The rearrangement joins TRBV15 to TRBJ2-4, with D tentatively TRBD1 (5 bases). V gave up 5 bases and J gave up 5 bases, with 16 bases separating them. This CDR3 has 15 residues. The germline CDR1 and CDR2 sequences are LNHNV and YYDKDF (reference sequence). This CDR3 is CATSGWGRNENIQYF. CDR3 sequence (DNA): TGTGCCACCAGCGGCTGGGGCAGGAACGAAAACATTCAGTACTTC.

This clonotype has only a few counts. CDR3: CASSYRTGVGTGELFF. The CDR3 region has the DNA TGTGCCAGCAGTTACAGGACAGGGGTCGGCACCGGGGAGCTGTTTTTT. V and J are TRBV6-5 and TRBJ2-2; 9 nucleotides align to TRBD1. This CDR3 contains 16 residues. Trimming took 2 bases from V and 4 from J; bases not matched to a gene: 5. CDR1 is MNHEY and CDR2 is SVGAGI in the germline V gene.

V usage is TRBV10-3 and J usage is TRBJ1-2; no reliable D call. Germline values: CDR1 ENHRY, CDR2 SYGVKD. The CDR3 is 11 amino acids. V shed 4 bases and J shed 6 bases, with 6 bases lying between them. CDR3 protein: CAISGLDGYTF. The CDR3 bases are TGTGCCATCAGTGGGCTTGATGGCTACACCTTC.

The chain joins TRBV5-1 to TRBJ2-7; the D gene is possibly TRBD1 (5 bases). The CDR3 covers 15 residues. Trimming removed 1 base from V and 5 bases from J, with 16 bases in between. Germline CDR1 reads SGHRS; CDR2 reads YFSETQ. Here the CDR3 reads CASSLPRDGVNEQYF. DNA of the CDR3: TGCGCCAGCAGCTTGCCCAGGGATGGGGTAAACGAGCAGTACTTC. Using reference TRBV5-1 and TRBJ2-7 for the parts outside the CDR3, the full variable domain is KAGVTQTPRYLIKTRGQQVTLSCSPISGHRSVSWYQQTPGQGLQFLFEYFSETQRNKGNFPGRFSGRQFSNSRSEMNVSTLELGDSALYLCASSLPRDGVNEQYFGPGTRLTVT.

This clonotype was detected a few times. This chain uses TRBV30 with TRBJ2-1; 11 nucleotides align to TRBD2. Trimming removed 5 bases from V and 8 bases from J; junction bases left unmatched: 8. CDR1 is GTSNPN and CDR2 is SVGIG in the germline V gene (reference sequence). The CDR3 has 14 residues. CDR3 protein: CAWVSSGGMDEQFF. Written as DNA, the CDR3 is TGTGCCTGGGTTTCTAGCGGGGGGATGGATGAGCAGTTCTTC.

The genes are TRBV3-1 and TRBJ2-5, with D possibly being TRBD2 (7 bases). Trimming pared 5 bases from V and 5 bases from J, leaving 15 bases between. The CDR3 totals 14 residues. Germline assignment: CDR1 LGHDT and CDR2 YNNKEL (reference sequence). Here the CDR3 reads CASSWGGPTETQYF. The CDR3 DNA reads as TGTGCCAGCAGCTGGGGGGGGCCTACCGAGACCCAGTACTTC.

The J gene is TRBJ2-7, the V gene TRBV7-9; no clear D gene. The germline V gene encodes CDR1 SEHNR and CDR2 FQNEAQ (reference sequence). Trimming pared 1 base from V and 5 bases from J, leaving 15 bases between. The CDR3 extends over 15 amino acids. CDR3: CASSLDRTARDEQYF. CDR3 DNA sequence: TGTGCCAGCAGCTTAGATAGGACGGCCCGGGACGAGCAGTACTTC.

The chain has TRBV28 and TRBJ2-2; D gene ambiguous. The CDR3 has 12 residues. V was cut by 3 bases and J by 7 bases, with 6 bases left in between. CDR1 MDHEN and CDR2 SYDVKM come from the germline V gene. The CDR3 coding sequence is TGTGCCAGCAGTTTGTACGGCGGGGAGCTGTTTTTT. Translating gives CASSLYGGELFF.

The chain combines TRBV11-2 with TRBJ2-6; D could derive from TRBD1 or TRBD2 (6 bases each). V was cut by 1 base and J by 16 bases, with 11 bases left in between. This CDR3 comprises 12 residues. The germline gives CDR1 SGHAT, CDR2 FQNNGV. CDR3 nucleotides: TGTGCCAGCAGCTTAGGAGGGGGACTGCTGACTTTC. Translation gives CASSLGGGLLTF.

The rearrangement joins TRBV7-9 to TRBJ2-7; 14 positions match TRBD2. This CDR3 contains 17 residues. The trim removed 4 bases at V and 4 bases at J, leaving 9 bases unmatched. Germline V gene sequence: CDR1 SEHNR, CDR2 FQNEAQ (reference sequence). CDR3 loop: CASSSSGTSGSRYEQYF. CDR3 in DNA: TGTGCCAGCAGCTCCTCCGGGACTAGCGGGAGTAGGTACGAGCAGTACTTC.

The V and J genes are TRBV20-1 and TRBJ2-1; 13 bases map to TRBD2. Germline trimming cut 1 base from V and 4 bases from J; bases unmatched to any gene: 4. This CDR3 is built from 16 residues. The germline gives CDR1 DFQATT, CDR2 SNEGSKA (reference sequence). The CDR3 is CSARVRTSGRYNEQFF. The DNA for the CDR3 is TGCAGTGCTAGAGTCCGGACTAGCGGGAGATACAATGAGCAGTTCTTC.

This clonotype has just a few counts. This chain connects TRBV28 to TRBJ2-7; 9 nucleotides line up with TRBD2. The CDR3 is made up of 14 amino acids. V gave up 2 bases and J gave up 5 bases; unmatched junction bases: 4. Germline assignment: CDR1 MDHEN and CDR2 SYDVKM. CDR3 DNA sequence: TGTGCCAGCAGTTTAGCTAGCGGGGCCCACGAGCAGTACTTC. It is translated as CASSLASGAHEQYF.

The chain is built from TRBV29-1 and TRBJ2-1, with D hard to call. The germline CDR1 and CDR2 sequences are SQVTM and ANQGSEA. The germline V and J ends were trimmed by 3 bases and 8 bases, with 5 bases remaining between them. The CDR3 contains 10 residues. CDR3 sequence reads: CSVEAYEQFF. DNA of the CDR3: TGCAGCGTTGAGGCTTATGAGCAGTTCTTC.

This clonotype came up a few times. CDR3 nucleotide sequence: TGTGCCACCAGTCGGTCGACAGTTGGGGCCAACGTCCTGACTTTC. Its translation is CATSRSTVGANVLTF. V and J are TRBV24-1 and TRBJ2-6; D perhaps matches TRBD1 (5 bases). V lost 6 bases, J lost 3 bases, and 11 bases lay in between. The CDR3 runs 15 residues. Germline-derived CDR1 and CDR2 are KGHDR and SFDVKD.

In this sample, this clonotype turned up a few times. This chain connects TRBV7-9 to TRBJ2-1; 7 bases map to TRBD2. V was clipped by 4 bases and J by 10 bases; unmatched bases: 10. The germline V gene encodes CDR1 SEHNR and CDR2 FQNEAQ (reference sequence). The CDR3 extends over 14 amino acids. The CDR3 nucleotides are TGTGCCAGCAGCTCCCAACTTCCTAGCGGCGAGCAGTTCTTC. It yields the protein CASSSQLPSGEQFF.

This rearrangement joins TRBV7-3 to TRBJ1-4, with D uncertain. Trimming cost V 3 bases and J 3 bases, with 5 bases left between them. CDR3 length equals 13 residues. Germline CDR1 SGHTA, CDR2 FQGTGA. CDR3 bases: TGTGCCAGCAGCTTGCGGGCTAATGAAAAACTGTTTTTT. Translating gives CASSLRANEKLFF.

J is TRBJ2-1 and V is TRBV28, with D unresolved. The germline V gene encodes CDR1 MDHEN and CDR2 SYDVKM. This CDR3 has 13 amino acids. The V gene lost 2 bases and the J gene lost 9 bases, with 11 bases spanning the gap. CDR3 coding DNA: TGTGCCAGCAGTTTACCCGGCTCTGGTGAGCAGTTCTTC. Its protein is CASSLPGSGEQFF.

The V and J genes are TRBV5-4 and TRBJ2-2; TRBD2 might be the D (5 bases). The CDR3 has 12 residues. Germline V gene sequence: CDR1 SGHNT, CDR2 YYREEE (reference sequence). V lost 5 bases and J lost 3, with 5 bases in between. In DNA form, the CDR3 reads TGTGCCAGCAGACTAGACACCGGGGAGCTGTTTTTT. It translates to CASRLDTGELFF.